The next 16 T cell receptor beta chains were all read from a single sample in a study of T-cell memory formation after mild COVID-19. MiXCR, applied by TCRdb to the 5' RACE reads, yields one record per CDR3 protein. The repertoire holds tens of thousands of distinct CDR3 sequences, with approximately 15% as singletons. The sample taken for sequencing was PBMCs or a T cell subset sorted from them (not recorded which). The receptors were sampled from an adult woman who had mild COVID-19 (a few samples of this study predate the infection). Cell type and time point are not known.

This clonotype has ten or more counts. The chain carries TRBV27 and TRBJ1-6; no clear D. The germline CDR1 and CDR2 sequences are MNHEY and SMNVEV (reference sequence). V was pared by 5 bases and J by 9 bases, with 11 bases between. The CDR3 has 13 amino acids. The CDR3 protein is CASSPVWGSPLHF. For the CDR3, the DNA is TGTGCCAGCAGTCCTGTCTGGGGTTCACCCCTCCACTTT.

CDR3 bases: TGTGCCAGCAGTTACTCGGGGAGCGGGAATGAGCAGTTCTTC. It encodes CASSYSGSGNEQFF. The chain is built from TRBV6-2 or TRBV6-3 and TRBJ2-1; weak D call: TRBD2 (6 bases). Trimming pared 0 bases from V and 7 bases from J, leaving 10 bases between. CDR3 length: 14 residues. Germline CDR1 MNHEY, CDR2 SVGEGT.

In its sample, this clonotype was seen a few times. The CDR3 DNA follows: TGTGCCACCGAGCCCTCTTCTTATGGCTACACCTTC. The encoded protein is CATEPSSYGYTF. The V gene is TRBV7-9, the J gene TRBJ1-2; D is unresolved. Trimming shortened V by 10 bases and J by 5 bases, and 14 bases separated the two germline ends. CDR3 size: 12 residues. Germline V gene sequence: CDR1 SEHNR, CDR2 FQNEAQ (reference sequence).

The CDR3 spells CASSLTIGQSYEQYF. The DNA for the CDR3 is TGTGCCAGCAGCTTGACGATAGGACAGAGCTACGAGCAGTACTTC. The chain recombines TRBV11-2 with TRBJ2-7, with D perhaps matching TRBD1 (6 bases). This CDR3 comprises 15 residues. Deletions cut 3 bases from V and 3 bases from J, with 15 bases between. Germline V gene lookup returns CDR1 SGHAT and CDR2 FQNNGV.

This chain connects TRBV20-1 to TRBJ2-3, with 7 bases lining up with TRBD2. Germline loops: CDR1 DFQATT, CDR2 SNEGSKA (reference sequence). V trimming: 5 bases; J trimming: 2 bases; junction bases outside the gene matches: 13. This CDR3 region has 16 residues. The CDR3 spells CSAPVVRLAATDTQYF. The CDR3 bases are TGCAGTGCTCCCGTGGTGCGGCTAGCGGCCACAGATACGCAGTATTTT.

The chain couples TRBV6-4 to TRBJ1-5; no clear D. From germline, CDR1 is MRHNA and CDR2 SNTAGT. The V and J ends lost 6 bases and 10 bases respectively, with 13 bases between them. The CDR3 totals 12 residues. DNA for the CDR3: TGTGCCAGCAGGGACCGCGGATCCCCCCAGCATTTT. Residues: CASRDRGSPQHF.

This clonotype turned up a few times. The J gene is TRBJ2-3, the V gene TRBV12-3 or TRBV12-4, with D possibly being TRBD1 (6 bases). The CDR3 covers 14 residues. V was shortened by 7 bases and J by 4 bases, with 15 bases between the two germline ends. The CDR3 nucleotides are TGTGCCAGCATCCAGGACCAGGGGCCAGATACGCAGTATTTT. This gives the protein CASIQDQGPDTQYF.

The chain combines TRBV29-1 with TRBJ2-1; perhaps D is TRBD1 or TRBD2 (6 bases each). CDR1 and CDR2 (germline): SQVTM, ANQGSEA. V was clipped by 0 bases and J by 3 bases, with 21 bases between them. The CDR3 is 18 residues long. CDR3 sequence: CSVEDMGAGRALYNEQFF. In DNA, the CDR3 is TGCAGCGTTGAAGATATGGGGGCGGGGCGCGCTCTCTACAATGAGCAGTTCTTC.

The chain carries TRBV12-3 or TRBV12-4 and TRBJ1-1, with a weak D call TRBD1 (5 bases). The CDR3 extends over 13 amino acids. With 6 bases removed from V and 5 bases from J, the gap between germline ends came to 13 bases. The DNA of the CDR3 is TGTGCCAGCAGGTACAGGTGGGAGACTGAAGCTTTCTTT. Its protein is CASRYRWETEAFF.

Only a few counts were recorded for this clonotype. The V and J genes are TRBV19 and TRBJ2-7; D gene uncertain. V lost 5 bases, J lost 3 bases, and 17 bases lay in between. The CDR3 has 15 residues. Germline CDR1 LNHDA, CDR2 SQIVND (reference sequence). The CDR3 sequence is CASSASLSSSYEQYF. The CDR3 coding sequence is TGTGCCAGTAGTGCCTCTCTGTCCTCAAGCTACGAGCAGTACTTC. The full variable domain, its missing parts supplied by reference TRBV19 and TRBJ2-7, is DGGITQSPKYLFRKEGQNVTLSCEQNLNHDAMYWYRQDPGQGLRLIYYSQIVNDFQKGDIAEGYSVSREKKESFPLTVTSAQKNPTAFYLCASSASLSSSYEQYFGPGTRLTVT.

This clonotype has only a few counts. This rearrangement joins TRBV3-1 to TRBJ2-1; 15 nucleotides line up with TRBD2. With 4 bases clipped from V and 5 bases from J, the junction kept 3 bases outside the gene matches. The CDR3 is made up of 16 amino acids. Germline loops: CDR1 LGHDT, CDR2 YNNKEL (reference sequence). The DNA for the CDR3 is TGTGCCAGCAGCCCCGGACTAGCGGGAGGGCACAATGAGCAGTTCTTC. Its protein is CASSPGLAGGHNEQFF.

The chain is built from TRBV6-4 and TRBJ2-7, with D perhaps TRBD1 or TRBD2 (6 bases each). Deletions cut 0 bases from V and 1 base from J, with 16 bases between. The CDR3 contains 17 residues. The germline CDR1 and CDR2 sequences are MRHNA and SNTAGT. The CDR3 loop reads CASSDSKPGATSYEQYF. The CDR3 bases are TGTGCCAGCAGTGACTCTAAGCCGGGGGCGACTTCCTACGAGCAGTACTTC.

The chain has TRBV7-2 and TRBJ2-7; TRBD2 is a possible D gene (6 bases). Germline loops: CDR1 SGHTA, CDR2 FQGNSA. Trimming took 9 bases from V and 9 from J, leaving 15 bases between them. The CDR3 is made up of 11 amino acids. The CDR3 is CASAELGLQYF. The CDR3 nucleotides read TGTGCCAGTGCCGAACTGGGACTGCAGTACTTC. Full variable domain (remainder filled in from reference TRBV7-2 and TRBJ2-7): GAGVSQSPSNKVTEKGKDVELRCDPISGHTALYWYRQSLGQGLEFLIYFQGNSAPDKSGLPSDRFSAERTGGSVSTLTIQRTQQEDSAVYLCASAELGLQYFGPGTRLTVT.

This clonotype was observed a handful of times. This rearrangement joins TRBV29-1 to TRBJ2-3; D gene uncertain. The CDR3 runs to 14 residues. Germline values: CDR1 SQVTM, CDR2 ANQGSEA. V was clipped by 3 bases and J by 9 bases, with 19 bases between them. CDR3 in DNA: TGCAGCGTTGAGGAACCGGGCCAGCAACCCACGCAGTATTTT. Translated: CSVEEPGQQPTQYF.

In its sample, this clonotype was seen a few times. This chain uses TRBV9 with TRBJ2-1; D unresolved. The ends were cut back, 0 bases at V and 7 bases at J, with 5 bases in the middle. This CDR3 is built from 12 residues. Germline V CDR1 and CDR2: SGDLS, YYNGEE. The CDR3: CASSVEGNEQFF. The DNA of the CDR3 is TGTGCCAGCAGCGTAGAAGGGAATGAGCAGTTCTTC.

The CDR3 region is CASSLNGLLAGGDYNEQFF. CDR3 in DNA: TGTGCCAGCAGCTTAAACGGCCTACTAGCGGGAGGGGACTACAATGAGCAGTTCTTC. V usage is TRBV11-2 and J usage is TRBJ2-1; 13 positions match TRBD2. After removal of 2 bases from V and 3 bases from J, the junction contained 10 bases not matched to a gene. CDR1 and CDR2 (germline): SGHAT, FQNNGV. The CDR3 extends over 19 amino acids.